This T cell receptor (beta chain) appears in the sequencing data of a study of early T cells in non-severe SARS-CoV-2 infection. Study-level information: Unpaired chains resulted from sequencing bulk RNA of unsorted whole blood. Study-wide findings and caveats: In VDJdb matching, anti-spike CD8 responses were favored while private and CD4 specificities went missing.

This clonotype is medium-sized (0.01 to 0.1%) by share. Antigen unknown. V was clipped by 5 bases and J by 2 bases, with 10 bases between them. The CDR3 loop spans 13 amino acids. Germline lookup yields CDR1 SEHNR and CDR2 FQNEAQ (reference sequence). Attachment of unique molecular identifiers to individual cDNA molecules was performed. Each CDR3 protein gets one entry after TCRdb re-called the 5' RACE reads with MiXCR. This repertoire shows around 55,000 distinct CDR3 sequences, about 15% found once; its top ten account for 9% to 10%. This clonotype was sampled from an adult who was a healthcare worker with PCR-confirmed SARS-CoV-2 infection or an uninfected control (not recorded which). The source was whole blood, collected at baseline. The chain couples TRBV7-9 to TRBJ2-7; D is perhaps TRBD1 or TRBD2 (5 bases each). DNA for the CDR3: TGTGCCAGCAGCGGGGACGTTGCCTACGAGCAGTACTTC. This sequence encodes CASSGDVAYEQYF.